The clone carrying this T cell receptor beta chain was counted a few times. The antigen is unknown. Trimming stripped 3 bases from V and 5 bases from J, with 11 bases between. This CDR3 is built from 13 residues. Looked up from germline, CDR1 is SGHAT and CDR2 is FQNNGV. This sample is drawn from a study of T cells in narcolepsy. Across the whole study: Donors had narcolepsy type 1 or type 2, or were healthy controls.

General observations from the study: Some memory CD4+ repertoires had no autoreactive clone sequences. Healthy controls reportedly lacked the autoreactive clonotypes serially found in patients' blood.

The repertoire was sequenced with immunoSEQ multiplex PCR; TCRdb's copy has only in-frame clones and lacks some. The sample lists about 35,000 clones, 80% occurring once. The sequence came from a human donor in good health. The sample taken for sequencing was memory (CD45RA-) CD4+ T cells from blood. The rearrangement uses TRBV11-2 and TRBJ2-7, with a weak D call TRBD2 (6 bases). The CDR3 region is CASSFSGLNEQYF. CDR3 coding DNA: TGTGCCAGCAGCTTCAGCGGGTTGAACGAGCAGTACTTC. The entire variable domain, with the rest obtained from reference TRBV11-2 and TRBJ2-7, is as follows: EAGVAQSPRYKIIEKRQSVAFWCNPISGHATLYWYQQILGQGPKLLIQFQNNGVVDDSQLPKDRFSAERLKGVDSTLKIQPAKLEDSAVYLCASSFSGLNEQYFGPGTRLTVT.